The rows below give T cell receptor gamma chains drawn from one sample of a study of Vδ1+ human thymocytes. TCRdb reanalysed the multiplex PCR reads with CATT. The data contain 6,000 to 7,000 gamma-chain clones, around 39% of them seen just once; the ten biggest clones take up under 2%. The sequenced sample consisted of Vdelta1+ gamma-delta thymocytes from the thymus. The receptors here all came from a boy in the first two years of life who had congenital heart surgery. Each CDR3 is given with its conserved first and last residue. The order of the fields is CDR3 length, V gene, J gene, CDR3 protein.

15	TRGV5	TRGJP2	CATWDGNSSDWIKTF
12	TRGV8	TRGJ1/TRGJ2	CATWDARTKKLF
14	TRGV5	TRGJ1/TRGJ2	CATWDRPNYYKKLF
13	TRGV8	TRGJ1/TRGJ2	CATWDRHYYKKLF
10	TRGV4	TRGJ1/TRGJ2	CATWDGWKLF
13	TRGV9	TRGJP1	CALWNTTGWFKIF
11	TRGV9	TRGJ1/TRGJ2	CALKGPSLKLF
15	TRGV2	TRGJ1/TRGJ2	CATWDGPQRGYKKLF
15	TRGV9	TRGJ1/TRGJ2	CALWEVRADYYKKLF
14	TRGV4	TRGJ1/TRGJ2	CATWDGLRYYKKLF
15	TRGV8	TRGJP1	CATWEISTTGWFKIF
11	TRGV4	TRGJ1/TRGJ2	CATWVTYKKLF
14	TRGV4	TRGJ1/TRGJ2	CATWDGGDYYKKLF
11	TRGV9	TRGJ1/TRGJ2	CALWWDYKKLF
12	TRGV4	TRGJ1/TRGJ2	CATWANYYKKLF
12	TRGV4	TRGJ1/TRGJ2	CATWDNYYKKLF
15	TRGV3	TRGJ1/TRGJ2	CATWDRPTHYYKKLF